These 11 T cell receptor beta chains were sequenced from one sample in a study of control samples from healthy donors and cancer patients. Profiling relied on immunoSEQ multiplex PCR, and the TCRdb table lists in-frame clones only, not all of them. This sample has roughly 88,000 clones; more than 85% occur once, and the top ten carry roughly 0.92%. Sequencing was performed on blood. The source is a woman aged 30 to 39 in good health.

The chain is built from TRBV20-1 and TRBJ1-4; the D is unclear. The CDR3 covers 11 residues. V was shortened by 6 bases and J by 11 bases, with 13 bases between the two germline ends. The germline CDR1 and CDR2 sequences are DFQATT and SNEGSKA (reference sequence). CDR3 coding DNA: TGCAGTGCCCTTCTCTTTGAGAAACTGTTTTTT. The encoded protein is CSALLFEKLFF.

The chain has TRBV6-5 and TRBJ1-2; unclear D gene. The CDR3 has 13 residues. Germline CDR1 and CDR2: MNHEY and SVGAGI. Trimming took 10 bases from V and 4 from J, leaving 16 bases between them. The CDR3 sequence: CATGPGTPYGYTF. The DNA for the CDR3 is TGTGCCACCGGCCCGGGTACCCCCTATGGCTACACCTTC.

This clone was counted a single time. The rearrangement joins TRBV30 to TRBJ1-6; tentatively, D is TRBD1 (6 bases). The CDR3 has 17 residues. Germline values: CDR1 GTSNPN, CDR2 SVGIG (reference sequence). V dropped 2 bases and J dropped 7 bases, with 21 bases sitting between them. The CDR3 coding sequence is TGTGCCTGGAGTCCAACGGAGGGGGTCGAGGGGAATTCACCCCTCCACTTT. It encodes CAWSPTEGVEGNSPLHF.

As DNA, the CDR3 is TGTGCCAGCAGTTACTCTAGGGGAAACACCATATATTTT. Amino acid sequence: CASSYSRGNTIYF. This chain joins TRBV6-5 and TRBJ1-3; D uncertain. From germline, CDR1 is MNHEY and CDR2 SVGAGI. V gave up 0 bases and J gave up 4 bases, with 4 bases separating them. The CDR3 is 13 residues long.

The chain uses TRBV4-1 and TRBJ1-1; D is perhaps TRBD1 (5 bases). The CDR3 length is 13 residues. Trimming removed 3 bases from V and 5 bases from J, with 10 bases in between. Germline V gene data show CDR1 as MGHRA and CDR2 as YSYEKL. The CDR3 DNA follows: TGCGCCAGCAGCCAGGGGGAAGGGACTGAAGCTTTCTTT. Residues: CASSQGEGTEAFF.

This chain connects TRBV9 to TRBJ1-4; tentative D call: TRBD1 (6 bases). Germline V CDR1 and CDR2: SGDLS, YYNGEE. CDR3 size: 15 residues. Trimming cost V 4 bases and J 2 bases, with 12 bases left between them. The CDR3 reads CASSSRRGTNEKLFF. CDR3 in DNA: TGTGCCAGCAGCTCCAGGAGGGGGACTAATGAAAAACTGTTTTTT.

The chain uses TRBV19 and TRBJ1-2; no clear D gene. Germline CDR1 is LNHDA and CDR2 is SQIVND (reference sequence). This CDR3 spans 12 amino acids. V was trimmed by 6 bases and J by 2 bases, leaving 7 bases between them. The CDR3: CASSELNYGYTF. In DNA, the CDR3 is TGTGCCAGTAGCGAACTAAACTATGGCTACACCTTC.

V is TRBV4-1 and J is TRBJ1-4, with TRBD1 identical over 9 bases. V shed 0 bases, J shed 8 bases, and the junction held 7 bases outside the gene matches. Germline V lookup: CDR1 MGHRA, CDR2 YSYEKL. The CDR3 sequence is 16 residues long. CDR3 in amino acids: CASSQDGGTGREKLFF. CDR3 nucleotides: TGCGCCAGCAGCCAAGATGGGGGGACAGGGCGAGAAAAACTGTTTTTT.

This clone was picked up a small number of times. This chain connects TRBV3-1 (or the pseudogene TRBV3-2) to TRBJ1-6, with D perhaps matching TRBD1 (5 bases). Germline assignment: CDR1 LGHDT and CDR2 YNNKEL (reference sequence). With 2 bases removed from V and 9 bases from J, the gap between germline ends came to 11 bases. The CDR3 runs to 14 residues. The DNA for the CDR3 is TGTGCCAGCAGCCAACAGGGTACCGGTTCACCCCTCCACTTT. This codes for CASSQQGTGSPLHF.

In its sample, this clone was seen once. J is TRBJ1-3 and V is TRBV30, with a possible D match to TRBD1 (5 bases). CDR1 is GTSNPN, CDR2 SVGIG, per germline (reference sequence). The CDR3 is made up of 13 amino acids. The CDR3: CAHKTGAGNTIYF. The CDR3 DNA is TGTGCTCACAAGACGGGGGCTGGAAACACCATATATTTT.

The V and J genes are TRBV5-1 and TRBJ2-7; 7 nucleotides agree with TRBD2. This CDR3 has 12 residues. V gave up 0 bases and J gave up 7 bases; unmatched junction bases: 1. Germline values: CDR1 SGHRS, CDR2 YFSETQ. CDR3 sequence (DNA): TGCGCCAGCAGCTTGGAGCGGGGTGAGCAGTACTTC. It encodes CASSLERGEQYF. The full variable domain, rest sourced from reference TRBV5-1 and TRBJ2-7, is KAGVTQTPRYLIKTRGQQVTLSCSPISGHRSVSWYQQTPGQGLQFLFEYFSETQRNKGNFPGRFSGRQFSNSRSEMNVSTLELGDSALYLCASSLERGEQYFGPGTRLTVT.